This TCR beta chain was documented in a study of Ad26.COV2.S vaccination and SARS-CoV-2 variants. General study results and limits: Whether participants received vaccine or placebo, their non-spike TCR breadth was similar. Spike-specific TCR breadth in vaccine recipients exceeded that seen in placebo recipients. Analytic work on TCR breadth and depth might have understated the full extent of total T cell responses.

Trimming took off 1 base at V and 4 bases at J, with 9 bases between the two ends. The germline gives CDR1 SQVTM, CDR2 ANQGSEA. The CDR3 extends over 13 amino acids. Profiled with immunoSEQ multiplex PCR; TCRdb holds only in-frame clones, not every one. The data show around 140,000 clones, around 86% seen once. This clone appeared a few times. The antigen is not known. The chain uses TRBV29-1 and TRBJ2-3, with D perhaps TRBD1 (5 bases). The TCR originated in a human donor who had recovered from COVID-19. Sequenced here: peripheral blood, sampled after recovery from COVID-19. DNA of the CDR3: TGCAGCGTTGAAGGCAGGGCGGCAGATACGCAGTATTTT. Translated: CSVEGRAADTQYF.